Each of the 18 T cell receptor beta chains below was sequenced from the same sample in a study of read filtering for tumor transcriptome and immune sequencing. Molecular barcoded adaptors covering alpha/delta and beta/gamma chains were used on roughly 400 ng RNA. TCRdb fed the reads into MiXCR, producing one record per CDR3 protein. The sample consists of about 27,000 distinct CDR3 sequences, under 15% of them appearing once. The sample consisted of a population of CD138-negative cells sorted from bone marrow. The receptors derive from a donor at least 40 years old with multiple myeloma.

This clonotype was seen a few times. The chain uses TRBV27 and TRBJ1-3; TRBD1 matches 9 bases. There are 16 residues in the CDR3. With V trimmed by 5 bases and J by 4 bases, 9 bases remained unmatched. Germline-derived CDR1 and CDR2 are MNHEY and SMNVEV (reference sequence). CDR3 loop: CASSPDLDRGGNTIYF. In DNA, the CDR3 is TGTGCCAGCAGTCCCGACCTGGACAGGGGCGGAAACACCATATATTTT.

The chain uses TRBV6-4 and TRBJ2-3; D not certain. In germline, CDR1 is MRHNA, CDR2 SNTAGT. The CDR3 length is 12 residues. The V gene lost 7 bases and the J gene lost 2 bases, with 7 bases spanning the gap. Written as DNA, the CDR3 is TGTGCCAGCACTAGGAACACAGATACGCAGTATTTT. As protein: CASTRNTDTQYF.

This clonotype was found many times. V gene TRBV6-1 combines with J gene TRBJ2-5; D is possibly TRBD1 (6 bases). Germline values: CDR1 MNHNS, CDR2 SASEGT. The CDR3 is 15 residues long. The ends were cut back, 10 bases at V and 2 bases at J, with 20 bases in the middle. The CDR3, as DNA: TGTGCCATCCCGGGACAAGCCGCATCGCAAGAGACCCAGTACTTC. Translating gives CAIPGQAASQETQYF.

The J gene is TRBJ2-5, the V gene TRBV5-1, with 10 nucleotides matching TRBD2. V shed 2 bases, J shed 2 bases, and the junction held 3 bases outside the gene matches. The CDR3 has 15 residues. Looked up from germline, CDR1 is SGHRS and CDR2 is YFSETQ. For the CDR3, the DNA is TGCGCCAGCAGCTTTACAGCGGGAGGGCAAGAGACCCAGTACTTC. As protein: CASSFTAGGQETQYF. Variable domain in full (rest from reference TRBV5-1 and TRBJ2-5): KAGVTQTPRYLIKTRGQQVTLSCSPISGHRSVSWYQQTPGQGLQFLFEYFSETQRNKGNFPGRFSGRQFSNSRSEMNVSTLELGDSALYLCASSFTAGGQETQYFGPGTRLLVL.

This clonotype has ten or more counts. This is likely a read error, given that the CDR3 carries no conserved phenylalanine or tryptophan at its end. This rearrangement joins TRBV30 to TRBJ2-1, with D uncertain. The CDR3 is 12 residues long. Germline loops: CDR1 GTSNPN, CDR2 SVGIG (reference sequence). V lost 3 bases and J 9 bases, leaving 12 bases between the germline ends. The CDR3 is CAWRSASGEQFI. For the CDR3, the DNA is TGTGCCTGGAGATCGGCTAGTGGTGAGCAGTTCATC.

At least ten counts were recorded for this clonotype. The chain is built from TRBV2 and TRBJ1-2; the D is unclear. Germline loops: CDR1 SNHLY, CDR2 FYNNEI. There are 13 residues in the CDR3. V was pared by 3 bases and J by 4 bases, with 9 bases between. The CDR3 reads CASSDSILYGYTF. The DNA of the CDR3 is TGTGCCAGCAGTGACAGTATCCTCTATGGCTACACCTTC.

This clonotype was seen many times. This chain joins TRBV2 and TRBJ2-1; possible D gene TRBD1, 6 bases. V lost 8 bases and J 6 bases, leaving 17 bases between the germline ends. Germline lookup yields CDR1 SNHLY and CDR2 FYNNEI. This CDR3 contains 14 residues. The CDR3 here is CASGGPTGVNEQFF. The CDR3 DNA is TGTGCCAGCGGGGGCCCGACAGGAGTCAATGAGCAGTTCTTC.

This clonotype was seen ten or more times. This chain joins TRBV19 and TRBJ1-5, with D possibly matching TRBD1 (5 bases). Germline CDR1 and CDR2: LNHDA and SQIVND (reference sequence). The length of the CDR3 is 14 residues. V lost 5 bases, J lost 3 bases, and 11 bases lay in between. The CDR3 coding sequence is TGTGCCAGTAGTCCCGTGGGGGACAATCAGCCCCAGCATTTT. Encoded protein: CASSPVGDNQPQHF.

This clonotype was counted between two and nine times. A much bigger clone sits one base away, suggesting this may be a read error. V is TRBV20-1 and J is TRBJ2-3; D not certain. V shed 3 bases and J shed 4 bases, with 5 bases lying between them. CDR1 and CDR2 from the germline V gene are DFQATT and SNEGSKA (reference sequence). The CDR3 sequence is 11 residues long. This CDR3 reads CSARAADTQYF. DNA for the CDR3: TGCAGTGCTAGGGCAGCAGATACGCAGTATTTT.

In this sample, this clonotype turned up many times. V and J are TRBV29-1 and TRBJ2-1; 7 bases align to TRBD1. After removal of 1 base from V and 8 bases from J, the junction contained 5 bases not matched to a gene. This CDR3 contains 13 residues. CDR1 is SQVTM, CDR2 ANQGSEA, per germline. DNA for the CDR3: TGCAGCGTTGAAGGGGACAGTAAGGATGAGCAGTTCTTC. Protein sequence: CSVEGDSKDEQFF.

Many counts were recorded for this clonotype. V and J are TRBV20-1 and TRBJ2-7, with D possibly matching TRBD2 (6 bases). This CDR3 comprises 13 residues. Trimming left V 6 bases short and J 0 bases short, with 12 bases between. Germline V lookup: CDR1 DFQATT, CDR2 SNEGSKA (reference sequence). The CDR3 region is CSAPNGGSYEQYF. The DNA for the CDR3 is TGCAGTGCGCCAAACGGGGGCTCCTACGAGCAGTACTTC.

This clonotype was detected many times. The chain is built from TRBV3-1 and TRBJ2-2; 7 bases fit TRBD1. The CDR3 has 12 amino acids. J gave up 5 bases and V 6 bases, and 0 bases lay outside the gene matches. Looked up from germline, CDR1 is LGHDT and CDR2 is YNNKEL (reference sequence). The CDR3 nucleotides are TGTGCCAGCAGACAGGGGACCGGGGAGCTGTTTTTT. It translates to CASRQGTGELFF.

Ten or more counts support this clonotype. V gene TRBV7-2 combines with J gene TRBJ1-5; D is ambiguous. Germline loops: CDR1 SGHTA, CDR2 FQGNSA. The CDR3 totals 13 residues. Trimming removed 5 bases at V and 4 bases at J, with 9 bases between. CDR3 coding DNA: TGTGCCAGCAGCCAAGGACCAAATCAGCCCCAGCATTTT. As protein: CASSQGPNQPQHF.

Points on this clonotype: This may be a read error, as it is one base from a much larger clone. This rearrangement joins TRBV2 to TRBJ1-1; D might be TRBD1 (5 bases). From germline, CDR1 is SNHLY and CDR2 FYNNEI. V was trimmed by 3 bases and J by 6 bases, leaving 14 bases between them. The CDR3 length is 14 residues. The CDR3 protein is CASSDFAGTAEAFF. DNA of the CDR3: TGTGCCAGCAGTGATTTTGCAGGGACCGCTGAAGCTTTCTTT.

There are many counts of this clonotype. One end of the junction does not line up with germline, which may come from a read error. J is TRBJ2-1 and V is TRBV5-1, with TRBD2 matching over 12 bases. Germline CDR1 reads SGHRS; CDR2 reads YFSETQ. There are 15 residues in the CDR3. CDR3 bases: TGTGCCAGCAGTCCGACTAGCGGGAGCTACAATGAGCAGTTCTTC. It is translated as CASSPTSGSYNEQFF.

This clonotype was recorded at least ten times. V is TRBV30 and J is TRBJ2-2, with D unclear. V was trimmed by 5 bases and J by 7 bases, leaving 8 bases between them. Germline V gene data show CDR1 as GTSNPN and CDR2 as SVGIG (reference sequence). The CDR3 extends over 11 amino acids. The DNA for the CDR3 is TGTGCCTGGGAAATTGTCGGGGAGCTGTTTTTT. It encodes CAWEIVGELFF.

There are a few counts of this clonotype. This chain links TRBV29-1 with TRBJ1-1, with no clear D. Germline V gene data show CDR1 as SQVTM and CDR2 as ANQGSEA. V was pared by 4 bases and J by 0 bases, with 9 bases between. The CDR3 extends over 13 amino acids. The CDR3 spells CSVGSAMNTEAFF. CDR3 coding DNA: TGCAGCGTTGGATCAGCCATGAACACTGAAGCTTTCTTT.

Worth noting for this clonotype: A much more abundant neighbour one base away suggests this may be a read error. The chain combines TRBV28 with TRBJ2-5, with D maybe TRBD1 (5 bases). This CDR3 region has 15 residues. Germline CDR1 is MDHEN and CDR2 is SYDVKM. Trimming stripped 5 bases from V and 3 bases from J, with 16 bases between. The DNA for the CDR3 is TGTGCCAGCAGTCTCCTGTCGGCAGGGAAAGAGACCCAGTACTTC. This gives the protein CASSLLSAGKETQYF.